What follows are 32 T cell receptor beta chains derived from one specimen sequenced in a study of control samples from healthy donors and cancer patients. Only in-frame clones appear in the TCRdb table, and some are missing; sequencing was by immunoSEQ multiplex PCR. The sample holds tens of thousands of clones, around 82% seen once. The specimen sequenced was blood. The receptor source for this set is an older woman in good health.

This clone was observed a handful of times. The chain uses TRBV12-3 or TRBV12-4 and TRBJ2-2; D not certain. The CDR3 is 12 amino acids. V was pared by 3 bases and J by 4 bases, with 3 bases between. The CDR3 DNA is TGTGCCAGCAGTTTCGGCACCGGGGAGCTGTTTTTT. Translating it yields CASSFGTGELFF.

The chain is built from TRBV18 and TRBJ2-7; 10 positions agree with TRBD2. Unmatched junction bases numbered 10, after V lost 2 bases and J lost 3 bases. The CDR3 totals 17 residues. Germline values: CDR1 KGHSH, CDR2 LQKENI. In nucleotides, the CDR3 is TGTGCCAGCTCACCAATGGGGGGGACTAGCGCGAGCTACGAGCAGTACTTC. This translates into CASSPMGGTSASYEQYF.

The V call is TRBV20-1, the J call TRBJ1-2; no clear D gene. Germline CDR1 reads DFQATT; CDR2 reads SNEGSKA (reference sequence). V lost 5 bases and J 7 bases, leaving 8 bases between the germline ends. The CDR3 is 10 amino acids. CDR3 nucleotides: TGCAGTGCTGGTCATGTTGGCTACACCTTC. It translates to CSAGHVGYTF.

This sequence joins TRBV12-3 or TRBV12-4 and TRBJ1-1, with D hard to call. This CDR3 contains 13 residues. The V gene lost 8 bases and the J gene lost 0 bases, with 10 bases spanning the gap. The CDR3 nucleotides are TGTGCCAGCCAGAGGTGGATGAACACTGAAGCTTTCTTT. This sequence encodes CASQRWMNTEAFF.

The V call is TRBV10-2, the J call TRBJ1-6; D is uncertain. The CDR3 spans 11 residues. V lost 5 bases to trimming and J lost 7 bases, with 3 bases between them. Germline V gene data show CDR1 as WSHSY and CDR2 as SAAADI. CDR3 amino acids: CASSFNSPLHF. The CDR3 nucleotides read TGCGCCAGCAGTTTCAATTCACCCCTCCACTTT.

This clone appeared a single time. This sequence joins TRBV19 and TRBJ1-3; 10 nucleotides line up with TRBD1. The CDR3 spans 15 residues. The V segment lost 3 bases and the J segment 4 bases; nucleotides outside the gene matches: 3. The germline V gene has CDR1 LNHDA and CDR2 SQIVND (reference sequence). The CDR3 region is CASSISTGGGNTIYF. For the CDR3, the DNA is TGTGCCAGTAGTATTTCGACAGGGGGCGGAAACACCATATATTTT.

The J gene is TRBJ1-2, the V gene TRBV6-2 or TRBV6-3, with D perhaps matching TRBD1 (5 bases). The germline gives CDR1 MNHEY, CDR2 SVGEGT. This CDR3 comprises 13 residues. With 3 bases removed from V and 8 bases from J, the gap between germline ends came to 13 bases. The CDR3 is CASSYYGARGYTF. The CDR3 nucleotides are TGTGCCAGCAGTTATTACGGGGCTCGGGGCTACACCTTC.

The V gene is TRBV5-1, the J gene TRBJ2-1, with D possibly TRBD2 on 5 matching bases. Germline CDR1 SGHRS, CDR2 YFSETQ. The ends were cut back, 4 bases at V and 5 bases at J, with 19 bases in the middle. The CDR3 runs to 16 residues. CDR3 loop: CASSLIPQRGNNEQFF. Written as DNA, the CDR3 is TGCGCCAGCAGCCTGATTCCCCAACGGGGAAACAATGAGCAGTTCTTC. Supplemented by reference TRBV5-1 and TRBJ2-1, the full variable domain reads KAGVTQTPRYLIKTRGQQVTLSCSPISGHRSVSWYQQTPGQGLQFLFEYFSETQRNKGNFPGRFSGRQFSNSRSEMNVSTLELGDSALYLCASSLIPQRGNNEQFFGPGTRLTVL.

The table lists this clone with a count of one. The V gene is TRBV7-9, the J gene TRBJ2-4; D is ambiguous. Germline CDR1 and CDR2: SEHNR and FQNEAQ (reference sequence). The CDR3 is 14 residues long. V lost 4 bases and J lost 10, with 17 bases in between. This chain's CDR3 is CASSSITSSKIQYF. In DNA, the CDR3 is TGTGCCAGCAGCTCGATCACCAGTTCAAAGATTCAGTACTTC.

This sequence joins TRBV2 and TRBJ1-4; D remains unclear. Germline V gene data show CDR1 as SNHLY and CDR2 as FYNNEI. Trimming removed 6 bases from V and 3 bases from J, with 11 bases in between. The length of the CDR3 is 14 residues. This CDR3 is CASRAGWANEKLFF. CDR3 nucleotide sequence: TGTGCCAGCAGGGCTGGATGGGCTAATGAAAAACTGTTTTTT.

The J gene is TRBJ1-1, the V gene TRBV11-2; D is possibly TRBD1 (6 bases). In germline, CDR1 is SGHAT, CDR2 FQNNGV. V shed 5 bases and J shed 6 bases, with 28 bases lying between them. The CDR3 spans 18 residues. In DNA, the CDR3 is TGTGCCAGCAGCCCAAACCCCAGCGCAGGGGCCCGCATGCCTGAAGCTTTCTTT. The encoded protein is CASSPNPSAGARMPEAFF.

This chain uses TRBV18 with TRBJ2-2; D is ambiguous. CDR1 is KGHSH, CDR2 LQKENI, per germline. The CDR3 covers 16 residues. Deletions cut 3 bases from V and 6 bases from J, with 17 bases between. Here the CDR3 reads CASSPQTASAPGELFF. The CDR3 DNA reads as TGTGCCAGCTCACCTCAGACGGCCAGTGCCCCCGGGGAGCTGTTTTTT. The full variable domain, rest sourced from reference TRBV18 and TRBJ2-2, is NAGVMQNPRHLVRRRGQEARLRCSPMKGHSHVYWYRQLPEEGLKFMVYLQKENIIDESGMPKERFSAEFPKEGPSILRIQQVVRGDSAAYFCASSPQTASAPGELFFGEGSRLTVL.

The chain has TRBV7-9 and TRBJ1-1; D is undetermined. Germline assignment: CDR1 SEHNR and CDR2 FQNEAQ (reference sequence). The CDR3 has 15 residues. Trimming cost V 4 bases and J 5 bases, with 17 bases left between them. The CDR3 sequence is CASSSVGGLGTEAFF. Here the CDR3 DNA reads TGTGCCAGCAGCTCCGTCGGCGGGCTGGGAACTGAAGCTTTCTTT.

The chain links TRBV5-1 to TRBJ2-2, with 14 bases matching TRBD2. CDR1 is SGHRS, CDR2 YFSETQ, per germline. This CDR3 has 16 amino acids. The J segment lost 7 bases and the V segment lost 3 bases, leaving 5 bases of the junction unmatched. CDR3 bases: TGCGCCAGCAGCTCCGGACTAGCGGGGGGCGGCGGGGAGCTGTTTTTT. Encoded protein: CASSSGLAGGGGELFF.

The genes are TRBV4-1 and TRBJ1-2; 11 bases match TRBD1. The V gene end was trimmed by 3 bases and the J gene end by 7 bases; junction bases not matched to a gene: 10. CDR1 and CDR2 from the germline V gene are MGHRA and YSYEKL. The CDR3 is made up of 16 amino acids. CDR3 residues: CASSHAGTGGMGGYTF. The CDR3 DNA is TGCGCCAGCAGCCATGCCGGGACAGGGGGTATGGGTGGCTACACCTTC.

The chain links TRBV4-1 to TRBJ2-2; D possibly corresponds to TRBD2 (5 bases). The CDR3 has 15 amino acids. The V end was cut by 1 base, the J end by 1 base, with 7 bases between. Germline lookup yields CDR1 MGHRA and CDR2 YSYEKL. CDR3 region: CASSQGGLNTGELFF. CDR3 DNA sequence: TGCGCCAGCAGCCAAGGAGGGTTGAACACCGGGGAGCTGTTTTTT.

The chain uses TRBV28 and TRBJ2-1; 10 bases are a match to TRBD2. V was clipped by 5 bases and J by 4 bases; unmatched bases: 2. The CDR3 spans 14 residues. Germline V gene data show CDR1 as MDHEN and CDR2 as SYDVKM. This CDR3 reads CASSPSGSYNEQFF. DNA for the CDR3: TGTGCCAGCAGTCCTAGCGGGAGTTACAATGAGCAGTTCTTC.

The chain uses TRBV18 and TRBJ1-5; D remains ambiguous. The germline V gene has CDR1 KGHSH and CDR2 LQKENI. The CDR3 loop spans 13 amino acids. V lost 5 bases to trimming and J lost 4 bases, with 9 bases between them. Here the CDR3 DNA reads TGTGCCAGCTCATCGGACCGGAATCAGCCCCAGCATTTT. Its protein is CASSSDRNQPQHF.

J is TRBJ2-2 and V is TRBV3-1 (or the pseudogene TRBV3-2); D is perhaps TRBD2 (6 bases). Per germline, CDR1 LGHDT and CDR2 YNNKEL (reference sequence). The CDR3 has 13 amino acids. The V end lost 3 bases, the J end lost 6 bases, and 8 bases lay between the germline ends. This CDR3 is CASSQGGPGELFF. In DNA, the CDR3 is TGTGCCAGCAGCCAGGGGGGACCCGGGGAGCTGTTTTTT.

The rearrangement links TRBV7-2 to TRBJ1-4; tentative D call: TRBD1 (6 bases). CDR1 and CDR2 (germline): SGHTA, FQGNSA. The CDR3 is 14 amino acids. Trimming left V 1 base short and J 8 bases short, with 11 bases between. The CDR3 coding sequence is TGTGCCAGCAGCTTAGGAGGGGGAGGAGAAAAACTGTTTTTT. Its translation is CASSLGGGGEKLFF.

This clone was seen only once. V is TRBV14 and J is TRBJ1-2; D remains ambiguous. The CDR3 runs to 13 residues. V was clipped by 4 bases and J by 0 bases, with 6 bases between them. Looked up from germline, CDR1 is SGHDN and CDR2 is FVKESK. The CDR3, as DNA: TGTGCCAGCAGCCTTCTGCCTAACTATGGCTACACCTTC. It yields the protein CASSLLPNYGYTF.

The V call is TRBV24-1, the J call TRBJ1-2, with TRBD1 matching over 9 bases. Germline values: CDR1 KGHDR, CDR2 SFDVKD. The CDR3 spans 15 residues. J lost 8 bases, V lost 3 bases, and 9 bases had no gene match. As DNA, the CDR3 is TGTGCCACCAGTGATCCCCCCGGACAGGGGACAGGCTACACCTTC. It is translated as CATSDPPGQGTGYTF.

V usage is TRBV15 and J usage is TRBJ2-7; D might be TRBD1 or TRBD2, each matching 5 bases. The CDR3 runs 15 residues. Trimming removed 5 bases from V and 6 bases from J, with 20 bases in between. CDR1 and CDR2 from the germline V gene are LNHNV and YYDKDF (reference sequence). The CDR3 sequence: CATSSGTLGTSEQYF. The CDR3 DNA sequence: TGTGCCACCAGCTCCGGAACCTTGGGGACCTCCGAGCAGTACTTC.

The chain uses TRBV9 and TRBJ1-5, with D possibly TRBD1 on 5 matching bases. The V and J ends lost 4 bases and 0 bases respectively, with 8 bases between them. The CDR3 runs 14 residues. In germline, CDR1 is SGDLS, CDR2 YYNGEE. CDR3 region: CASSTGLSNQPQHF. In DNA, the CDR3 is TGTGCCAGCAGCACGGGACTTAGCAATCAGCCCCAGCATTTT.

V is TRBV27 and J is TRBJ2-7, with D perhaps matching TRBD2 (5 bases). CDR1 and CDR2 from the germline V gene are MNHEY and SMNVEV (reference sequence). This CDR3 contains 14 residues. Trimming left V 2 bases short and J 2 bases short, with 10 bases between. CDR3 amino acids: CASSLGGGAYEQYF. CDR3 DNA: TGTGCCAGCAGTTTAGGAGGCGGAGCCTACGAGCAGTACTTC.

The rearrangement uses TRBV11-2 and TRBJ2-1; no reliable D call. V was clipped by 5 bases and J by 7 bases, with 21 bases between them. The CDR3 is 16 residues long. Germline V gene lookup returns CDR1 SGHAT and CDR2 FQNNGV. CDR3 in DNA: TGTGCCAGCAGCAAAGCCACCGGTCCCGGGCGGAATGAGCAGTTCTTC. This encodes CASSKATGPGRNEQFF.

The chain recombines TRBV29-1 with TRBJ1-2; D unresolved. The CDR3 runs 13 residues. V lost 0 bases and J 4 bases, leaving 9 bases between the germline ends. CDR1 and CDR2 (germline): SQVTM, ANQGSEA. The CDR3 is CSVEEGQLYGYTF. CDR3 nucleotides: TGCAGCGTTGAAGAAGGCCAGCTCTATGGCTACACCTTC.

This clone was counted ten times or more. The chain carries TRBV5-1 and TRBJ2-7; D possibly corresponds to TRBD1 (5 bases). Germline loops: CDR1 SGHRS, CDR2 YFSETQ. CDR3 length: 12 amino acids. Trimming removed 1 base from V and 7 bases from J, with 9 bases in between. CDR3 residues: CASSLSQGEQYF. CDR3 DNA: TGCGCCAGCAGCTTGTCTCAGGGAGAGCAGTACTTC.

The chain couples TRBV6-5 to TRBJ2-7; 8 bases align to TRBD1. After removal of 7 bases from V and 2 bases from J, the junction contained 4 bases not matched to a gene. Germline CDR1 and CDR2: MNHEY and SVGAGI. The CDR3 length is 13 residues. CDR3 DNA: TGTGCCAGCACGGACAGGGCAACCTACGAGCAGTACTTC. Its protein is CASTDRATYEQYF.

This chain joins TRBV7-9 and TRBJ2-1; 7 bases agree with TRBD2. This CDR3 is built from 18 residues. Germline V gene lookup returns CDR1 SEHNR and CDR2 FQNEAQ (reference sequence). Trimming cost V 0 bases and J 7 bases; bases outside gene matches: 15. The CDR3 reads CASSLARWGGSTRNEQFF. The CDR3 DNA follows: TGTGCCAGCAGCTTAGCGCGATGGGGGGGATCCACTAGGAATGAGCAGTTCTTC.

J is TRBJ1-2 and V is TRBV19; D perhaps matches TRBD1 (6 bases). Trimming left V 0 bases short and J 5 bases short, with 19 bases between. The length of the CDR3 is 17 residues. Germline V CDR1 and CDR2: LNHDA, SQIVND (reference sequence). CDR3 in DNA: TGTGCCAGTAGTATAGATCACCGGGACACAGGTATATATGGCTACACCTTC. This encodes CASSIDHRDTGIYGYTF.

This clone appeared a single time. J is TRBJ1-3 and V is TRBV10-3, with 7 bases lining up with TRBD1. The CDR3 spans 16 residues. Trimming at V came to 3 bases and at J to 0 bases, leaving 5 bases not matched to a gene. The germline CDR1 and CDR2 sequences are ENHRY and SYGVKD. The CDR3 here is CAISDTTGFSGNTIYF. The CDR3 DNA sequence: TGTGCCATCAGTGATACGACAGGGTTCTCTGGAAACACCATATATTTT.